This TCR beta chain was found in a study of immune characterization of retroperitoneal liposarcoma. The germline CDR1 and CDR2 sequences are MNHNS and SASEGT. This CDR3 region has 13 residues. This clonotype was seen a handful of times. Its ends do not fully match the called genes, so a read error is possible. TCRdb fed the PCR reads into MiXCR, producing one record per CDR3 protein. The sample consists of about 2,000 distinct CDR3 sequences, roughly 43% of them appearing once. The material sequenced was tumor tissue. The rearrangement uses TRBV6-1 and TRBJ2-1, with D possibly TRBD1 on 6 matching bases. This sequence originates from a male donor with retroperitoneal liposarcoma. CDR3 bases: TGTGCCAGCAGTTACGTCAGGGGTGAGACCCAGGTCTTC. Encoded protein: CASSYVRGETQVF.